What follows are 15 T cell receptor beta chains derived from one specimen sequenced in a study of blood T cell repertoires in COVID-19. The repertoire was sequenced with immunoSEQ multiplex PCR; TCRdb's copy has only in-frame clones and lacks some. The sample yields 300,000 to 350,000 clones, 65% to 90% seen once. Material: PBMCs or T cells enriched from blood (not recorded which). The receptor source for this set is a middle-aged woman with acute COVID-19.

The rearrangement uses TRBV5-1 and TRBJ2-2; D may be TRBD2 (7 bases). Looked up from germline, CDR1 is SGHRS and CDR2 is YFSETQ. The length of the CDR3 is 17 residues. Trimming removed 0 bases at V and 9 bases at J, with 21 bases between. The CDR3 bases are TGCGCCAGCAGCTTGGCCCCAGGGGCGGGAGCACTTCGGGAGCTGTTTTTT. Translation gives CASSLAPGAGALRELFF. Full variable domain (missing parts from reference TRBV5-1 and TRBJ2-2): KAGVTQTPRYLIKTRGQQVTLSCSPISGHRSVSWYQQTPGQGLQFLFEYFSETQRNKGNFPGRFSGRQFSNSRSEMNVSTLELGDSALYLCASSLAPGAGALRELFFGEGSRLTVL.

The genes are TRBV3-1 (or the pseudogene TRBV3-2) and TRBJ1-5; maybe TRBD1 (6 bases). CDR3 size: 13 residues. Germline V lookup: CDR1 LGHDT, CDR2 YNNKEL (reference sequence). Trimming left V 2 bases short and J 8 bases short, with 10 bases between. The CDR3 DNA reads TGTGCCAGCAGCCAAAGGGGGAATGAGCCCCAGCATTTT. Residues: CASSQRGNEPQHF.

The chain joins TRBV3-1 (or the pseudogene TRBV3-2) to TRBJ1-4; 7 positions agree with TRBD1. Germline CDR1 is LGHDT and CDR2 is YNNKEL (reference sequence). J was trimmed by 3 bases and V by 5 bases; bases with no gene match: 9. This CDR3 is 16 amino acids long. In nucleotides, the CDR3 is TGTGCCAGCAGCGACCAGACAGGACAGGCTAATGAAAAACTGTTTTTT. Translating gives CASSDQTGQANEKLFF.

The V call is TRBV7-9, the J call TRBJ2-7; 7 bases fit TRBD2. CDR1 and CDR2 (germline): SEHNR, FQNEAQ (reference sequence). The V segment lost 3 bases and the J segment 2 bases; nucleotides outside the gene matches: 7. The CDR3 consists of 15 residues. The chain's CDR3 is CASSLGNRGAYEQYF. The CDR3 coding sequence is TGTGCCAGCAGCTTGGGAAATCGGGGGGCCTACGAGCAGTACTTC.

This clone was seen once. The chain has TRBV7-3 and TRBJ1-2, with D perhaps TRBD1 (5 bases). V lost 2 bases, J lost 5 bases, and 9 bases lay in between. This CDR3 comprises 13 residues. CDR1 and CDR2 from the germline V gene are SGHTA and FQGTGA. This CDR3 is CASSLGDRYGYTF. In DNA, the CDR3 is TGTGCCAGCAGCTTAGGTGACAGATATGGCTACACCTTC.

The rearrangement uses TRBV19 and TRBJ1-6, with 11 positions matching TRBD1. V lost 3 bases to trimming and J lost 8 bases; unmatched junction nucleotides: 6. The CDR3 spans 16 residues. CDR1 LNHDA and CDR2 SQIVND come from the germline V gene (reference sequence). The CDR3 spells CASSMGPGQGDSPLHF. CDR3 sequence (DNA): TGTGCCAGTAGTATGGGTCCGGGACAGGGGGATTCACCCCTCCACTTT.

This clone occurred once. This CDR3 is CAFKATPTSGRAPYEQYF. The DNA of the CDR3 is TGTGCCTTTAAAGCCACCCCAACTAGCGGGAGGGCACCCTACGAGCAGTACTTC. This sequence joins TRBV19 and TRBJ2-7, with 13 nucleotides matching TRBD2. The CDR3 spans 18 residues. Germline-derived CDR1 and CDR2 are LNHDA and SQIVND (reference sequence). V trimming: 11 bases; J trimming: 2 bases; junction bases outside the gene matches: 18.

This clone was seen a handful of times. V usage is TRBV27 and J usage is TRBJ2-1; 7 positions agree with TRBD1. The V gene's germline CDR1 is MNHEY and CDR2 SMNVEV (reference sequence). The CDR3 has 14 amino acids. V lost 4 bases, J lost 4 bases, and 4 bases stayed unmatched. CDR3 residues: CASSSDRKYNEQFF. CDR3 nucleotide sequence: TGTGCCAGCAGTTCGGACAGGAAATACAATGAGCAGTTCTTC.

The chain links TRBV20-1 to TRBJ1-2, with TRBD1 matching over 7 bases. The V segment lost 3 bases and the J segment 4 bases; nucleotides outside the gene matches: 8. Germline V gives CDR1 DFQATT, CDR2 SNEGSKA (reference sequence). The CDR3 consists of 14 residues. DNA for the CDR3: TGCAGTGCTAGTTATTACAGGGGAACCTATGGCTACACCTTC. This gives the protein CSASYYRGTYGYTF.

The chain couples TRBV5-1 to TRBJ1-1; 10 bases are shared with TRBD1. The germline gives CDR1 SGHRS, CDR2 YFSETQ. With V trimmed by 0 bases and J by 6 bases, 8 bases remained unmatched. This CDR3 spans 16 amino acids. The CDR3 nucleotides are TGCGCCAGCAGCTTGGCCGGGGGGACAGGGGACCCTGAAGCTTTCTTT. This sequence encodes CASSLAGGTGDPEAFF.

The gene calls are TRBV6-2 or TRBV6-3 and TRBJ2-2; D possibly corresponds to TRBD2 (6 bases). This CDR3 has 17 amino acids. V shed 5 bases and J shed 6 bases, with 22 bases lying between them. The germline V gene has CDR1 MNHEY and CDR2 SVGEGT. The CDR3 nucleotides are TGTGCCAGCAGTAACACCCCCCAAGCGGGTCTTTCCGGGGAGCTGTTTTTT. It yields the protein CASSNTPQAGLSGELFF.

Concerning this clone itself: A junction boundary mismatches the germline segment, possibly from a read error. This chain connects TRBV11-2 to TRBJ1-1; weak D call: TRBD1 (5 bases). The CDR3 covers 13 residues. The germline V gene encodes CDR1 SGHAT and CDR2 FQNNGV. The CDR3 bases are TGTGCCAGCAGCTTCCACAGGTACACGGAAGCTTTCTTT. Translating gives CASSFHRYTEAFF.

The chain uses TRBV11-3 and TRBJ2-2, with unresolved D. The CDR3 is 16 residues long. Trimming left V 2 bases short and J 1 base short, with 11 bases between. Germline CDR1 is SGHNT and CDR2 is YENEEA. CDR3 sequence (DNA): TGTGCCAGCAGCTTAAGTCAGGCAGGGAACACCGGGGAGCTGTTTTTT. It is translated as CASSLSQAGNTGELFF.

CDR3 sequence (DNA): TGTGCCAGCAGCTTTTCCCCAGGGTGGGGATACAATGAGCAGTTCTTC. It is translated as CASSFSPGWGYNEQFF. The V call is TRBV11-2, the J call TRBJ2-1; possible D gene TRBD1, 5 bases. Germline V gene data show CDR1 as SGHAT and CDR2 as FQNNGV. The V end was cut by 3 bases, the J end by 4 bases, with 16 bases between. This CDR3 is built from 16 residues.

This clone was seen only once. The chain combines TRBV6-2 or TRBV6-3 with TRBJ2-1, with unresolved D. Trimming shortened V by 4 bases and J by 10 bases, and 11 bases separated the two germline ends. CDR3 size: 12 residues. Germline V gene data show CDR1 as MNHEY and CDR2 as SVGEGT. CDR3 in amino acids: CASSSLTAEQFF. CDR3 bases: TGTGCCAGCAGTTCCCTTACAGCCGAGCAGTTCTTC.